Included here is one T cell receptor (beta chain) sequence, with context. The antigen it binds to is not known. Base qualities are not at hand, and no much larger clone is one base apart. The sample originates from a study of CD8 T cell repertoires and HIV-1 epitope variants (dated by TCRdb to about 2020). Concerning the study at large: T cells were stimulated in separate culture wells with each of twenty-five peptides representing autologous and known Gag and Nef epitope variants. Tested epitopes included three Gag epitope families and Nef HW9 and YT9. T cells were enriched using the EasySep Human T Cell Enrichment Kit and were co-cultured with equal numbers of autologous T cell-negative cells serving as antigen-presenting cells. Cultures were maintained for approximately ten days in IMDM with gentamicin, and half-media changes adding IL-2, IL-7 and IL-15 were performed on days 3 and 7. A 1M T cell aliquot was kept as an uncultured baseline condition, separate from the 80 or so T cell cultures. Among the control conditions were a peptide pool of CMV, EBV and flu, the Ebola AY9 epitope serving as a negative control, and a well with no peptide. A total of some 83 T cell cultures were run, with each culture condition done in triplicate except for one peptide, which was done in duplicate. The study at large found these results: Of the nine antigen-specific TCR beta clonotypes identified, roughly 6 appeared cross-reactive for autologous or known escape epitope variants. A few clonotypes recognized the Nef KF9 family and one clonotype recognized the HW9 family, while no responses to the TAALDMSHF plasma variant were seen. The assay identified only TCR beta chains and indicated proliferation in response to antigen, without indicating T cell function or cytokine profile.

Sequencing of TCR beta CDR3 regions was performed at survey depth on the immunoSEQ platform. The QIAamp DNA micro kit was used to extract genomic DNA from every cultured and uncultured CD8+ T cell population. The source study handled its data this way. Samples with fewer than 5,000 productive reads were excluded, resulting in the removal of about 6.5% of the 75 HIV peptide-stimulated cultures. Sequences were trimmed to CDR3 by a MANAFEST web app, and nonproductive sequences, CDR3s under 5 amino acids, and sequences not starting with C or ending with F/W were removed. For a clonotype to count as antigen-specific, the clonotype had to expand relative to the no-peptide control in at least 2 of 3 replicates at FDR 0.01, and only within one epitope family. In addition, a specific clonotype needed a frequency at least fivefold higher than in wells stimulated with peptides from other epitope families. TCRdb's version of the immuneACCESS table is confined to in-frame rearrangements and falls short of the full clone set. An unresolved V gene accounts for under half of the shortfall where checked; the remainder is of unknown origin. The DNA gave D and trimming, while V, J and clone size come from that table. The sample has about 4,000 clones on record, approximately 70% of them singletons. The ten biggest clones cover 35% to 55% of the sample.

The CDR3 runs 16 residues from the cysteine to the phenylalanine. The sequence is cut down to CDR3 DNA, 48 bases in frame from base 1. The germline V gene specifies SGHTA as CDR1 and FQGTGA as CDR2. V and J lose 5 bases and 3 bases, and a span of 19 bases separates them. The EasySep Human CD8+ T Cell Enrichment Kit was used on day 10 to isolate CD8+ T cells from every culture. The clonotype originates from a male donor with HIV. Sequencing was done on a sample of cultured CD8+ T cells derived from PBMCs. The rearrangement combines TRBV7-3 with TRBJ1-1; the best D guess is TRBD1, with 5 bases matching. In nucleotides, the sequence is TGTGCCAGCAGCCCCTCGGGACCGGCATACTACACTGAAGCTTTCTTT. The encoded protein is CASSPSGPAYYTEAFF.